What follows is one T cell receptor beta chain and its context. As yet, its antigen is unknown. The sample belongs to a study of PD-1 blockade in classical Hodgkin lymphoma. Study details: The patients were dosed with nivolumab 3 mg/kg, infused intravenously every 2 weeks. Study-level results: Newly diagnosed patients reportedly trailed healthy donors in baseline TCR diversity. Newly diagnosed and completely responding patients shared comparable baseline diversity. CD4+ TCR diversity climbed significantly by C4D1, unlike CD8+ TCR diversity.

The CDR3 loop spans 11 amino acids. CDR1 is SQVTM and CDR2 is ANQGSEA in the germline V gene. V was shortened by 1 base and J by 10 bases, with 10 bases between the two germline ends. Using immunoSEQ multiplex PCR, the repertoire was profiled, and TCRdb retains in-frame clones only, with some absent. Of 90,000 to 100,000 clones listed, over 85% are singletons. Each of the patients experienced relapse following autologous stem cell transplantation, and their brentuximab vedotin exposure differed. The source of this sequence is a human donor with classical Hodgkin lymphoma. The V call is TRBV29-1, the J call TRBJ1-1; D might be TRBD1 (5 bases). The material was peripheral blood mononuclear cells (PBMCs), obtained at baseline. The CDR3 sequence is CSVEGARGAFF. The DNA of the CDR3 is TGCAGCGTTGAAGGGGCTAGGGGAGCTTTCTTT.